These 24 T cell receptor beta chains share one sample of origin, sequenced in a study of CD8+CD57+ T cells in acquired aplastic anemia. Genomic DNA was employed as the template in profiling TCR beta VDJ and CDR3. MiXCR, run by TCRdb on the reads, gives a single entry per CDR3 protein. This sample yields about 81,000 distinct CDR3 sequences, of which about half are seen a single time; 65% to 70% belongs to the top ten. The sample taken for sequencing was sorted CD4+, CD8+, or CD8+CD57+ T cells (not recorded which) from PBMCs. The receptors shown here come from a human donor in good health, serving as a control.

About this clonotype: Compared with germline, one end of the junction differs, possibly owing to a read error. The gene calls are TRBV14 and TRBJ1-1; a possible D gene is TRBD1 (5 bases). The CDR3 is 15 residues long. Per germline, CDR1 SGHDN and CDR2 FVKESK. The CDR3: CASSPAVGVNTEASF. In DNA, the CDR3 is TGTGCCAGCAGCCCGGCGGTAGGGGTGAACACTGAAGCTTCCTTT.

The CDR3 spells CSVVGTVGNEQFF. CDR3 sequence (DNA): TGCAGCGTTGTTGGGACAGTGGGGAATGAGCAGTTCTTC. This rearrangement joins TRBV29-1 to TRBJ2-1, with TRBD1 matching 7 bases. Germline values: CDR1 SQVTM, CDR2 ANQGSEA. The CDR3 totals 13 residues. V was clipped by 4 bases and J by 7 bases; unmatched bases: 7.

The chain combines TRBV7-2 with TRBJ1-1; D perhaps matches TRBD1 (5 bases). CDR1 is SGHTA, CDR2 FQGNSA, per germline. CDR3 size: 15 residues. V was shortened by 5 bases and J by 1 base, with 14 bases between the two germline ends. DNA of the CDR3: TGTGCCAGCAGCCAAAGTCTGGGGACGAACACTGAAGCTTTCTTT. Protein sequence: CASSQSLGTNTEAFF.

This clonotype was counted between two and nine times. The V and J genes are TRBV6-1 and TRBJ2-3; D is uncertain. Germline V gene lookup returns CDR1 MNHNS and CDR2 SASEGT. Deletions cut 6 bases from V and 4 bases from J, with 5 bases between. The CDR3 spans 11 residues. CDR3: CASRVADTQYF. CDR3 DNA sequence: TGTGCCAGCAGGGTAGCAGATACGCAGTATTTT.

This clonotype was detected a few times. CDR3 in amino acids: CATSDRPPGGPDYEQYF. Written as DNA, the CDR3 is TGTGCCACCAGTGATCGTCCTCCAGGGGGCCCCGACTACGAGCAGTACTTC. The rearrangement links TRBV24-1 to TRBJ2-7; 8 bases are a match to TRBD1. Trimming removed 3 bases from V and 3 bases from J; junction bases left unmatched: 12. Germline V gene data show CDR1 as KGHDR and CDR2 as SFDVKD. This CDR3 has 17 residues.

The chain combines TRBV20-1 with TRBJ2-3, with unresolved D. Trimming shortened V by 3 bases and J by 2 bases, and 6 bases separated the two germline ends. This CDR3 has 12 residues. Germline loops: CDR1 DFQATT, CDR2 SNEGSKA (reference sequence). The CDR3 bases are TGCAGTGCTAGCGGGCACACAGATACGCAGTATTTT. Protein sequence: CSASGHTDTQYF.

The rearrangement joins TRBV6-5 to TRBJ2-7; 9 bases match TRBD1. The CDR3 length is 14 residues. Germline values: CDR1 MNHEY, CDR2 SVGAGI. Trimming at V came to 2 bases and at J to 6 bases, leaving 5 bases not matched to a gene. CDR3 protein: CASSYDGTGFEQYF. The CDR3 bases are TGTGCCAGCAGTTACGACGGGACAGGGTTCGAGCAGTACTTC.

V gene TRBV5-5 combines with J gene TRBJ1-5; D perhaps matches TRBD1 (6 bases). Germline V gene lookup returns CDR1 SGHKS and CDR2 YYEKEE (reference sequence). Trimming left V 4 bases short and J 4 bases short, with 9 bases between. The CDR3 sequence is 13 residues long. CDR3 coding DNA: TGTGCCAGCAGCACAGGGCCTAATCAGCCCCAGCATTTT. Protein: CASSTGPNQPQHF.

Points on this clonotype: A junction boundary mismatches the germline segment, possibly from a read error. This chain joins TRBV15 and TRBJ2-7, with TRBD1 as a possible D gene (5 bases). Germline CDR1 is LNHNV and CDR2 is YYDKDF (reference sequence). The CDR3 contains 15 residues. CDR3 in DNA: TGTGCCACCGGCAGAGAACCAGGGTCAGCTTACGAGCAGTACTTC. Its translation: CATGREPGSAYEQYF.

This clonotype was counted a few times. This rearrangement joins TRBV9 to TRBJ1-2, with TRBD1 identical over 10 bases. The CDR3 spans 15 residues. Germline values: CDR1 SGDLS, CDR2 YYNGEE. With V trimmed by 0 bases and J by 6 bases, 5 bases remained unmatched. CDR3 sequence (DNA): TGTGCCAGCAGCGTAGGGGGGACAGGGGTTAATGGCTACACCTTC. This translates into CASSVGGTGVNGYTF.

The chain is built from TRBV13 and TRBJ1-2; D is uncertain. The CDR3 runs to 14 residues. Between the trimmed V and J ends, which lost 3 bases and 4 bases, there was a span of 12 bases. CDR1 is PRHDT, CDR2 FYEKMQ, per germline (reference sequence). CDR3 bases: TGTGCCAGCAGCTTTGATAGTACAATCTATGGCTACACCTTC. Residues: CASSFDSTIYGYTF.

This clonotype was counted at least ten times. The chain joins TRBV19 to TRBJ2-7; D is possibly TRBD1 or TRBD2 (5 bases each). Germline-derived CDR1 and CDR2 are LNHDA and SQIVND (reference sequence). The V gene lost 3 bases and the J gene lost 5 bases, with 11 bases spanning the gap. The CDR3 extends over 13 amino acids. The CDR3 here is CASSMGPYNEQYF. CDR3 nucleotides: TGTGCCAGTAGTATGGGACCTTACAACGAGCAGTACTTC.

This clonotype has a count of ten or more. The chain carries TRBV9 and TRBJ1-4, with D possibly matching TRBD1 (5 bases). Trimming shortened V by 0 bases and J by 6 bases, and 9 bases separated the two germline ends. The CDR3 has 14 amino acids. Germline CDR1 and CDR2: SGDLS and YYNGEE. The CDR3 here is CASSVGRADEKLFF. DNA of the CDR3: TGTGCCAGCAGCGTAGGCAGGGCCGATGAAAAACTGTTTTTT.

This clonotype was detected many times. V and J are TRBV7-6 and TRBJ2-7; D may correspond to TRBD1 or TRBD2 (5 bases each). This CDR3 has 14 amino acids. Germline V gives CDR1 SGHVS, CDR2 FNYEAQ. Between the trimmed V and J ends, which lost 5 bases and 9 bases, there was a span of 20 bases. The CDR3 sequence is CASSLPGTPEAQYF. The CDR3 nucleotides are TGTGCCAGCAGCCTGCCCGGGACCCCAGAGGCGCAGTACTTC.

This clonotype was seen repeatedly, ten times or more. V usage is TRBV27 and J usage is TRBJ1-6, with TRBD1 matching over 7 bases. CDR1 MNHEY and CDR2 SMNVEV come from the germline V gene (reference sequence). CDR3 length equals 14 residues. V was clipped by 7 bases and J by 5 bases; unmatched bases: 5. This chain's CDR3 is CASKPGQNNSPLHF. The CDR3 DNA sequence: TGTGCCAGCAAGCCGGGACAGAATAATTCACCCCTCCACTTT.

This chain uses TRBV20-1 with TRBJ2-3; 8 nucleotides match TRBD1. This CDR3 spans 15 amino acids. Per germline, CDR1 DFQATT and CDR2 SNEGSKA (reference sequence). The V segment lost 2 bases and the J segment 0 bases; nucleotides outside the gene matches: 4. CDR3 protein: CSARLGTGSTDTQYF. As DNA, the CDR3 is TGCAGTGCTAGATTAGGGACAGGAAGCACAGATACGCAGTATTTT.

Here the CDR3 reads CASSERSDGLRGYTF. The CDR3 DNA reads as TGTGCCAGCAGTGAACGGAGCGACGGGCTACGCGGCTACACCTTC. The chain joins TRBV25-1 to TRBJ1-2; unclear D gene. Trimming removed 2 bases at V and 8 bases at J, with 18 bases between. CDR1 is MGHDK, CDR2 SYGVNS, per germline. CDR3 length: 15 amino acids.

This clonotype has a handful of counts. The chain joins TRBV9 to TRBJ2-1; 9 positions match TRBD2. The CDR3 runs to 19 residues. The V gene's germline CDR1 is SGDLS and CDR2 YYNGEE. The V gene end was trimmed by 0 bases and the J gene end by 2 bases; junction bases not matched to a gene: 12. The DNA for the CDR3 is TGTGCCAGCAGCGTAGTGCCTAGCGGGGAGTTCGGAGCCTACAATGAGCAGTTCTTC. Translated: CASSVVPSGEFGAYNEQFF. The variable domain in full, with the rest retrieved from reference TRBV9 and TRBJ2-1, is DSGVTQTPKHLITATGQRVTLRCSPRSGDLSVYWYQQSLDQGLQFLIQYYNGEERAKGNILERFSAQQFPDLHSELNLSSLELGDSALYFCASSVVPSGEFGAYNEQFFGPGTRLTVL.

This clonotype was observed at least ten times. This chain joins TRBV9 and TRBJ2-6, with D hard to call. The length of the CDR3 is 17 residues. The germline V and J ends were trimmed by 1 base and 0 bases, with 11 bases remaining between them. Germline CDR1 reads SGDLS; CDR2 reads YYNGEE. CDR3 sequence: CASSVSGRLSGANVLTF. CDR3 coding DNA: TGTGCCAGCAGCGTATCGGGCCGCCTCTCTGGGGCCAACGTCCTGACTTTC.

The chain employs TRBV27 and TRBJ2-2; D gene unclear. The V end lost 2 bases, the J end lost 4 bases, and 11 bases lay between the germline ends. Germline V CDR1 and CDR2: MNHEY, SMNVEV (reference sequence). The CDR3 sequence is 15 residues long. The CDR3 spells CASSLEVSGTGELFF. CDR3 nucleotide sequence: TGTGCCAGCAGTTTAGAGGTTTCGGGCACCGGGGAGCTGTTTTTT.

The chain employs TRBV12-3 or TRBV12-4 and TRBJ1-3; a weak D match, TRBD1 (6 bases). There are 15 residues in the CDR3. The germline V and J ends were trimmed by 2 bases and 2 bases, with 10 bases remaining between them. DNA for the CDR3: TGTGCCAGCAGTTTACAGGGGTACCCTGGAAACACCATATATTTT. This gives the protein CASSLQGYPGNTIYF.

CDR3 in amino acids: CSVEAAVAGNGYTF. CDR3 DNA: TGCAGCGTTGAAGCGGCTGTAGCCGGGAATGGCTACACCTTC. The J gene is TRBJ1-2, the V gene TRBV29-1; D unresolved. In germline, CDR1 is SQVTM, CDR2 ANQGSEA. CDR3 length: 14 residues. V dropped 1 base and J dropped 6 bases, with 15 bases sitting between them. Combining the CDR3 with reference TRBV29-1 and TRBJ1-2 gives the whole variable domain SAVISQKPSRDICQRGTSLTIQCQVDSQVTMMFWYRQQPGQSLTLIATANQGSEATYESGFVIDKFPISRPNLTFSTLTVSNMSPEDSSIYLCSVEAAVAGNGYTFGSGTRLTVV.

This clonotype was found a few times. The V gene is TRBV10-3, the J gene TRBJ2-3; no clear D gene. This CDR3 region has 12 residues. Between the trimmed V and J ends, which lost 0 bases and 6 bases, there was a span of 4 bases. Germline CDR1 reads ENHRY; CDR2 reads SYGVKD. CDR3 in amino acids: CAISESADTQYF. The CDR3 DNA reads TGTGCCATCAGTGAGTCTGCGGATACGCAGTATTTT.

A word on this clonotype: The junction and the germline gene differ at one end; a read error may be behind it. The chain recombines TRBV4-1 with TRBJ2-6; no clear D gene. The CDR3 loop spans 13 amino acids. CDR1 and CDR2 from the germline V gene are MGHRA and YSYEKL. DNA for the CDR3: TGCGCCAGTAGCCAAGAGACCGCCAACGTCCTGACTTTC. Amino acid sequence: CASSQETANVLTF.